This T cell receptor (beta chain) emerged from a study of T cell responses to AZD1222 COVID-19 vaccine. CDR1 SGHTA and CDR2 FQGNSA come from the germline V gene. V dropped 3 bases and J dropped 0 bases, with 10 bases sitting between them. This CDR3 region has 15 residues. A remark on this clone: Antigen unknown.

Study observations and caveats: Spike-specific TCR breadth and depth rose after two AZD1222 doses.

Sequencing was performed with immunoSEQ multiplex PCR; in TCRdb, only in-frame clones are kept and a portion is missing. Among about 120,000 clones listed, around 93% were seen once. The receptor was isolated from an adult in good health. V and J are TRBV7-2 and TRBJ2-3; the D is unclear. The material was peripheral blood, obtained on day 0 of AZD1222 vaccination. The CDR3 DNA reads TGTGCCAGCAGCTTGTGGGCAGCTAGCACAGATACGCAGTATTTT. It codes for CASSLWAASTDTQYF.